The present TCR beta chain was sequenced within a study of T cells in Graves' hyperthyroidism and ophthalmopathy. Findings and limits, study-wide: Onset of ophthalmopathy came a median around 7.1 months after the model predicted it.

Ophthalmopathy patients had moderate-to-severe active disease, CAS ≥3, NOSPECS ≥4, and disease duration under 3 months. Any patient presenting with uncontrolled infection, other autoimmune disease, pregnancy or lactation was left out. Orbital computed tomography, thyroid ultrasound, serum thyroxine and TRAb, and clinical symptoms together informed the diagnoses. The ends were cut back, 3 bases at V and 5 bases at J, with 11 bases in the middle. The CDR3 spans 13 residues. As to this clonotype: The antigen remains undetermined.

Amplified regions were TCR beta CDR3 sequences from RNA transcripts. During a first-round RT-PCR of the TCR CDR3, the HTBI primer set was used. TCRdb called the multiplex PCR reads again in MiXCR, with one record for every CDR3 protein. Found here are fewer than 400,000 distinct CDR3 sequences, over 12% of them singletons; the top ten hold approximately 29%. The TCR comes from a man in his forties or fifties with Graves' ophthalmopathy. The sample comprised blood. The chain employs TRBV12-3 or TRBV12-4 and TRBJ2-7, with D unresolved. The CDR3 DNA is TGTGCCAGCAGTTTTATAGGGTTCGACGAGCAGTACTTC. Its protein product is CASSFIGFDEQYF.